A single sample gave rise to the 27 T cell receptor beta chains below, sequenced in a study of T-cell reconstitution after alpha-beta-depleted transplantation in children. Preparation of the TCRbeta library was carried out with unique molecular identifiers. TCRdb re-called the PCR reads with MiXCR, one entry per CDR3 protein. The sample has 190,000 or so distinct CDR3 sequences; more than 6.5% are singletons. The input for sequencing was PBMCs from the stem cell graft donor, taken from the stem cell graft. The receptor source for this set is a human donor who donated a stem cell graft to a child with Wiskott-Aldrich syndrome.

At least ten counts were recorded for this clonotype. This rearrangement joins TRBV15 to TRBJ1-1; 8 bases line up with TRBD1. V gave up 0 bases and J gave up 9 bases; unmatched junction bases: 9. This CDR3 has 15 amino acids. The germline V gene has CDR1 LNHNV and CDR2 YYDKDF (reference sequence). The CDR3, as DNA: TGTGCCACCAGCAGAGATAGGGCGGACAGGGAGAAAGCTTTCTTT. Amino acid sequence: CATSRDRADREKAFF.

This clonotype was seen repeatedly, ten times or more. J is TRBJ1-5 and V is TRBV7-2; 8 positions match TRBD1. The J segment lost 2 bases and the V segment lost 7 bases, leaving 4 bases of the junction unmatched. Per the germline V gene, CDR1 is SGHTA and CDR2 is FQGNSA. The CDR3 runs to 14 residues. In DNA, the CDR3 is TGTGCCAGCACCCTGACAGGGGGCAATCAGCCCCAGCATTTT. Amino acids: CASTLTGGNQPQHF.

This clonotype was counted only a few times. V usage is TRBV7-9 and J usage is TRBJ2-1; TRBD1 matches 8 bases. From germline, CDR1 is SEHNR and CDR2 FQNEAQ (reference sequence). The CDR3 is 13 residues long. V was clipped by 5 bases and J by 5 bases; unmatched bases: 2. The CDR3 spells CASSKTGDNEQFF. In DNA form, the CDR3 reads TGTGCCAGCAGCAAGACAGGGGACAATGAGCAGTTCTTC. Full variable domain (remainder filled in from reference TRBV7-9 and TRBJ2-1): DTGVSQNPRHKITKRGQNVTFRCDPISEHNRLYWYRQTLGQGPEFLTYFQNEAQLEKSRLLSDRFSAERPKGSFSTLEIQRTEQGDSAMYLCASSKTGDNEQFFGPGTRLTVL.

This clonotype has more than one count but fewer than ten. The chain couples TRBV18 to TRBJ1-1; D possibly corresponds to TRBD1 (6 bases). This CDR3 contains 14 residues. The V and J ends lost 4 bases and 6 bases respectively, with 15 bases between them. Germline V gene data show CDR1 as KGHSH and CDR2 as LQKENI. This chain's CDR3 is CASSQNTGMPEAFF. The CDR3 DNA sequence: TGTGCCAGCTCACAAAATACAGGGATGCCTGAAGCTTTCTTT.

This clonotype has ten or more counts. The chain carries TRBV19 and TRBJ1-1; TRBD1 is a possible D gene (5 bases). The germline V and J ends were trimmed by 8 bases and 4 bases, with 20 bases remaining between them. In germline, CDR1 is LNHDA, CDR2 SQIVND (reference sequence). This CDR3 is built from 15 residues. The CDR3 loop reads CASGARGLVGTEAFF. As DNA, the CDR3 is TGTGCCAGTGGGGCCCGGGGTCTGGTTGGCACTGAAGCTTTCTTT.

The CDR3 spells CASSSHRGGSYNEQFF. As DNA, the CDR3 is TGTGCCAGCAGTTCCCACAGGGGGGGCTCCTACAATGAGCAGTTCTTC. The chain recombines TRBV6-2 or TRBV6-3 with TRBJ2-1; D might be TRBD1 (8 bases). The V end lost 4 bases, the J end lost 0 bases, and 13 bases lay between the germline ends. CDR1 MNHEY and CDR2 SVGEGT come from the germline V gene. The CDR3 extends over 16 amino acids.

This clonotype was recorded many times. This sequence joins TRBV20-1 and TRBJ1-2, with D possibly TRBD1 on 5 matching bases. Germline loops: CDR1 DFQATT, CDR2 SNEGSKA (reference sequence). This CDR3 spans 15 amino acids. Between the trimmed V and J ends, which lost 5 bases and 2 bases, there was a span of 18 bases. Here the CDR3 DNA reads TGCAGTGCTGAGAACCCGGGACTGATGAACTATGGCTACACCTTC. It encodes CSAENPGLMNYGYTF.

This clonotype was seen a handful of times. The CDR3 region has the DNA TGTGCCAGTAGCCCTTGGGACAGCTTCGAGCAGTACTTC. This sequence encodes CASSPWDSFEQYF. V usage is TRBV19 and J usage is TRBJ2-7; 7 bases align to TRBD1. Germline values: CDR1 LNHDA, CDR2 SQIVND (reference sequence). V lost 6 bases and J lost 6; bases outside the gene matches: 8. This CDR3 has 13 amino acids.

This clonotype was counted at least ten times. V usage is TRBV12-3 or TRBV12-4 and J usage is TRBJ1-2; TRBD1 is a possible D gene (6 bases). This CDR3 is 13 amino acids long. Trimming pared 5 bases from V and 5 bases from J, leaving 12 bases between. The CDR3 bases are TGTGCCAGCAGTCACAGGGTGCGGTATGGCTACACCTTC. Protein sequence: CASSHRVRYGYTF.

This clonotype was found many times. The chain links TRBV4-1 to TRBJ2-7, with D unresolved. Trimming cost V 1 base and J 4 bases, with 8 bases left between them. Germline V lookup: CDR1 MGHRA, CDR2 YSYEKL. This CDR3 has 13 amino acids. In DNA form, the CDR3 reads TGCGCCAGCAGCCAAGGCCTACCATACGAGCAGTACTTC. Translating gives CASSQGLPYEQYF.

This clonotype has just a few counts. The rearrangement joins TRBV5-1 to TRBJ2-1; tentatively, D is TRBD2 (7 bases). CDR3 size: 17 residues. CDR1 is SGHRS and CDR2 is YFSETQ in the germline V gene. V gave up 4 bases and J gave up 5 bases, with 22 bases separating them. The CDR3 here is CASSGGAARQRDNEQFF. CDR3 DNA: TGCGCCAGCAGCGGGGGGGCGGCACGGCAAAGGGACAATGAGCAGTTCTTC.

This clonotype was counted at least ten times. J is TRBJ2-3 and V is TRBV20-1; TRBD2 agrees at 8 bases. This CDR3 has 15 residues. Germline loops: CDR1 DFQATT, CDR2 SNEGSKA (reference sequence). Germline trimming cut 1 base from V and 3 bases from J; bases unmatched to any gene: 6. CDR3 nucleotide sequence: TGCAGTGCTAGAGTGCGGCTAGCGGGTACAGATACGCAGTATTTT. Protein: CSARVRLAGTDTQYF.

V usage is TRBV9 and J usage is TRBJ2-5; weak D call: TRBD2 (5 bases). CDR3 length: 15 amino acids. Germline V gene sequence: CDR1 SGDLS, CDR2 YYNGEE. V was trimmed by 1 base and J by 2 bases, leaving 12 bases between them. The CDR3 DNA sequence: TGTGCCAGCAGCGTAAAAGGCGGGTTTCAAGAGACCCAGTACTTC. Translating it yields CASSVKGGFQETQYF.

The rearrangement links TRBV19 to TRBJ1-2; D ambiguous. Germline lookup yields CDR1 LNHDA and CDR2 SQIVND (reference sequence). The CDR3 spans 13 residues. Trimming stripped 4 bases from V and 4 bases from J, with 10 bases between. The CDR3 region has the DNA TGTGCCAGTAGTAGTACAGAAATCTATGGCTACACCTTC. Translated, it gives CASSSTEIYGYTF.

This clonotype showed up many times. The CDR3 DNA reads as TGCGCCAGCAGCTTGGCCGGACGGACCCGACCTTTCCCCTACGAGCAGTACTTC. Protein product: CASSLAGRTRPFPYEQYF. This chain uses TRBV5-1 with TRBJ2-7, with no clear D. V dropped 0 bases and J dropped 2 bases, with 21 bases sitting between them. The CDR3 is 18 residues long. Germline V gene lookup returns CDR1 SGHRS and CDR2 YFSETQ. Variable domain in full (rest from reference TRBV5-1 and TRBJ2-7): KAGVTQTPRYLIKTRGQQVTLSCSPISGHRSVSWYQQTPGQGLQFLFEYFSETQRNKGNFPGRFSGRQFSNSRSEMNVSTLELGDSALYLCASSLAGRTRPFPYEQYFGPGTRLTVT.

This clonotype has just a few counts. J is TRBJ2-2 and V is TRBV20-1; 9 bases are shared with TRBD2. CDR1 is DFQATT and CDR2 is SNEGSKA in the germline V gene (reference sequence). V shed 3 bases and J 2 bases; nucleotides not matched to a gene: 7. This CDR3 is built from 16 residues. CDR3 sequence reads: CSARMGRGGNTGELFF. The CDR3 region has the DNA TGCAGTGCTAGGATGGGGCGGGGGGGAAACACCGGGGAGCTGTTTTTT.

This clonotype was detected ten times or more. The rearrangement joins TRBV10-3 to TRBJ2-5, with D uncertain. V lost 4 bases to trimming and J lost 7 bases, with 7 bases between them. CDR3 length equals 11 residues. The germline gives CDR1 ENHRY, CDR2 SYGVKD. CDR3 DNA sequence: TGTGCCATCAGTGGGGGATGGACCCAGTACTTC. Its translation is CAISGGWTQYF.

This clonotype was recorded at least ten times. As DNA, the CDR3 is TGTGCCACCAGCGTTAGCACAGATACGCAGTATTTT. It yields the protein CATSVSTDTQYF. The chain employs TRBV15 and TRBJ2-3; D is ambiguous. The CDR3 totals 12 residues. V gave up 5 bases and J gave up 0 bases, with 3 bases separating them. Germline V gene data show CDR1 as LNHNV and CDR2 as YYDKDF (reference sequence).

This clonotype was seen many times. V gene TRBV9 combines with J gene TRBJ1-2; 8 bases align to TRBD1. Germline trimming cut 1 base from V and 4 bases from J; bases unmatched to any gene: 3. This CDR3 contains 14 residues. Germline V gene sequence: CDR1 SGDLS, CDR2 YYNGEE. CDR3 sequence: CASSVQGASYGYTF. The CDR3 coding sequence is TGTGCCAGCAGCGTACAGGGGGCGAGCTATGGCTACACCTTC.

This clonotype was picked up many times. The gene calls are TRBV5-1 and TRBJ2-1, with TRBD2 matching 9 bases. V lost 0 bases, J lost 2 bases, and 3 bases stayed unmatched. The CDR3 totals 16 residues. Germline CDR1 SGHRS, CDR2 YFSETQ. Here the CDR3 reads CASSLDAGGTYNEQFF. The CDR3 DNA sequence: TGCGCCAGCAGCTTGGACGCGGGGGGGACCTACAATGAGCAGTTCTTC.

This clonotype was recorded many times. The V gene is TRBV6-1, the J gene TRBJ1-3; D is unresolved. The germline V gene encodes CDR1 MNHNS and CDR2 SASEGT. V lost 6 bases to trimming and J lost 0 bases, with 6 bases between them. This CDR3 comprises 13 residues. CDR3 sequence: CASRDRSGNTIYF. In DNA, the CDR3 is TGTGCCAGCAGGGACCGCTCTGGAAACACCATATATTTT.

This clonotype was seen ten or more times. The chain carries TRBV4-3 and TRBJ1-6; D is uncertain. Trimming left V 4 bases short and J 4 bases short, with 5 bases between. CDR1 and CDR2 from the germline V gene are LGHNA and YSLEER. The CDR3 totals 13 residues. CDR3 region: CASSRDYNSPLHF. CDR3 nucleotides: TGCGCCAGCAGCCGTGATTATAATTCACCCCTCCACTTT.

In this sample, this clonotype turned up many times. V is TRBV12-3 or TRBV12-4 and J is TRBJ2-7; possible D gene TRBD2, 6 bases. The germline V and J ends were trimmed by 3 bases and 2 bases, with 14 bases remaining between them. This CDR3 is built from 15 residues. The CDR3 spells CASSFGGSETYEQYF. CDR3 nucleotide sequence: TGTGCCAGCAGTTTCGGGGGATCGGAAACCTACGAGCAGTACTTC.

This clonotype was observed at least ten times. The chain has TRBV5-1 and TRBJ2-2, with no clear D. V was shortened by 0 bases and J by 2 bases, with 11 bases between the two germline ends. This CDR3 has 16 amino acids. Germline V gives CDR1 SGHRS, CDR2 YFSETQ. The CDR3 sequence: CASSLGPPPNTGELFF. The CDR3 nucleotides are TGCGCCAGCAGCTTGGGACCTCCTCCAAACACCGGGGAGCTGTTTTTT.

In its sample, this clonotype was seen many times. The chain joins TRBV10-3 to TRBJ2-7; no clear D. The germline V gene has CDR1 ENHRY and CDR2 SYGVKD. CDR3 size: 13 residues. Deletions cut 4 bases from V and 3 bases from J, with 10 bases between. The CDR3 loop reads CAISGETVYEQYF. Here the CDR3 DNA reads TGTGCCATCAGTGGTGAAACAGTCTACGAGCAGTACTTC.

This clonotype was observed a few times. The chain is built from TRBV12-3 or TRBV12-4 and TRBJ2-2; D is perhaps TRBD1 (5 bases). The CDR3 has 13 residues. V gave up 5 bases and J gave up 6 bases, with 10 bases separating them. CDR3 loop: CASSTGHAGELFF. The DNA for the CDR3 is TGTGCCAGCAGTACCGGACATGCCGGGGAGCTGTTTTTT.

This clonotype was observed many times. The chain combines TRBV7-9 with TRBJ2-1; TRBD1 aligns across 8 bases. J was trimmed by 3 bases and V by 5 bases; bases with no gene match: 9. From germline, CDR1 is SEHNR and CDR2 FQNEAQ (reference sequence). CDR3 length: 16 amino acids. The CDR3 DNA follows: TGTGCCAGCAGCCCGTTCGGGACAGGCCTCTACAATGAGCAGTTCTTC. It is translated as CASSPFGTGLYNEQFF.